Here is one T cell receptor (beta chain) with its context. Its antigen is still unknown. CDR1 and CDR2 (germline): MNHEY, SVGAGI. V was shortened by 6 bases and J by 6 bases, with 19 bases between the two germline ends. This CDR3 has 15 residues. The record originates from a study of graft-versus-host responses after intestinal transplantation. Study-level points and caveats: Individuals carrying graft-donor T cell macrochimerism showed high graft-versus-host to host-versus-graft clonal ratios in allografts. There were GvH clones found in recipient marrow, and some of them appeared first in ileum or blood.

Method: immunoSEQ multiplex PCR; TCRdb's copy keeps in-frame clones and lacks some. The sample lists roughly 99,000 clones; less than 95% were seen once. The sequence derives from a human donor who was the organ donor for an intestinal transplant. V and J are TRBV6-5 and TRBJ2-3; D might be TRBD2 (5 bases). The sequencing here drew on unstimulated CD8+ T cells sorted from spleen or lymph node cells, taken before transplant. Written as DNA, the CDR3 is TGTGCCAGCAGCCTCGGAGGATCAGTCCGGGATACGCAGTATTTT. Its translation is CASSLGGSVRDTQYF.